This T cell receptor beta chain was sequenced for a study of CD8+CD57+ T cells in acquired aplastic anemia. Patients picked for sequencing had shown CD8+CD57+ cell expansion detected by flow cytometry. In its sample, this clonotype was seen many times. According to the study, genomic DNA was the template for TCR beta VDJ and CDR3 profiling. Using its own MiXCR run on the reads, TCRdb lists one record per CDR3 protein. The sample consists of about 150,000 distinct CDR3 sequences, over 50% of them appearing once. The CDR3 covers 15 residues. Germline V lookup: CDR1 DFQATT, CDR2 SNEGSKA (reference sequence). With 4 bases removed from V and 1 base from J, the gap between germline ends came to 17 bases.

The genes are TRBV20-1 and TRBJ2-7, with D tentatively TRBD2 (7 bases). The sequence was collected from a human donor with aplastic anemia. Source material: sorted CD4+, CD8+, or CD8+CD57+ T cells (not recorded which) from PBMCs. The CDR3 is CSATLGGGGSYEQYF. The CDR3 coding sequence is TGCAGTGCTACCCTAGGGGGGGGGGGATCCTACGAGCAGTACTTC.